This T cell receptor beta chain was sequenced in a study of identical twins. The J segment lost 4 bases and the V segment lost 1 base, leaving 13 bases of the junction unmatched. This CDR3 is built from 17 residues. Germline V gene data show CDR1 as SGHVS and CDR2 as FQNEAQ. Each CDR3 protein gets one entry after TCRdb re-called the 5' RACE reads with MiXCR. Among some 440,000 distinct CDR3 sequences listed, approximately 24% were seen once. This clonotype was seen more than once but under ten times. This sample was shared with a second study, whose subject was T cells expressing NK-cell markers.

The clonotype comes from a woman younger than 30 in good health. The rearrangement links TRBV7-8 to TRBJ2-7; 7 bases line up with TRBD2. Specimen: CD4+ T cells sorted from blood. The CDR3 nucleotides read TGTGCCAGCAGCTTAGAGGGTCCTGGGGCGGGAGTATACGAGCAGTACTTC. It is translated as CASSLEGPGAGVYEQYF.